Following are 9 T cell receptor beta chains from one sample sequenced in a study of T cell changes during pregnancy in multiple sclerosis. The assay was immunoSEQ multiplex PCR, and TCRdb's table has in-frame clones only and misses some. The sample records some 17,000 clones, less than 90% being singletons. This sample comprised CD8+ T cells from peripheral blood mononuclear cells, obtained in the third trimester of pregnancy. These receptor sequences come from a female donor in good health, enrolled as a control in a pregnancy study.

The chain carries TRBV6-6 and TRBJ2-3; a weak D match, TRBD2 (6 bases). This CDR3 comprises 14 residues. Germline V CDR1 and CDR2: MNHNY, SVGAGI (reference sequence). Trimming took off 2 bases at V and 3 bases at J, with 9 bases between the two ends. CDR3: CASSYRGGTDTQYF. The CDR3 nucleotides read TGTGCCAGCAGTTACCGGGGAGGAACAGATACGCAGTATTTT.

Worth noting for this clone: A read error may be the cause here, since a much bigger clone is one base away. This sample also contains other DNA sequences that code for the same CDR3. This chain joins TRBV20-1 and TRBJ2-7; D might be TRBD2 (5 bases). The CDR3 is made up of 11 amino acids. Looked up from germline, CDR1 is DFQATT and CDR2 is SNEGSKA (reference sequence). V lost 3 bases, J lost 3 bases, and 6 bases lay in between. CDR3 region: CSAREVYEQYF. CDR3 DNA sequence: TGCAGTGCTAGGGAGGTCTACGAGCAGTACTTC.

In DNA form, the CDR3 reads TGCGCCAGCAGCGACGGTGGGCTCGGAAACACCATATATTTT. Translated, it gives CASSDGGLGNTIYF. The V call is TRBV4-3, the J call TRBJ1-3; D is ambiguous. Germline assignment: CDR1 LGHNA and CDR2 YSLEER. The CDR3 runs 14 residues. Trimming removed 5 bases at V and 4 bases at J, with 12 bases between.

This chain connects TRBV6-4 to TRBJ2-7; 9 bases line up with TRBD2. CDR1 is MRHNA and CDR2 is SNTAGT in the germline V gene. V trimming: 6 bases; J trimming: 6 bases; junction bases outside the gene matches: 6. This CDR3 is built from 13 residues. The CDR3 bases are TGTGCCAGCAGCGCCGCGGGAGGGACCGAGCAGTACTTC. It encodes CASSAAGGTEQYF.

This rearrangement joins TRBV30 to TRBJ1-1; D is unclear. Germline loops: CDR1 GTSNPN, CDR2 SVGIG (reference sequence). The V end was cut by 0 bases, the J end by 3 bases, with 11 bases between. The CDR3 has 14 residues. The DNA of the CDR3 is TGTGCCTGGAGTGTAGGACTGGGAGACACTGAAGCTTTCTTT. This gives the protein CAWSVGLGDTEAFF.

V and J are TRBV6-4 and TRBJ2-1, with 8 bases that match TRBD2. This CDR3 has 15 amino acids. Germline values: CDR1 MRHNA, CDR2 SNTAGT. V was pared by 3 bases and J by 7 bases, with 8 bases of the junction left unmatched. In DNA, the CDR3 is TGTGCCAGCAGTGAGGATCTAGCGGGCCCGAATGAGCAGTTCTTC. This translates into CASSEDLAGPNEQFF.

This clone has a single count. V and J are TRBV5-1 and TRBJ1-1; unclear D gene. The V end was cut by 4 bases, the J end by 5 bases, with 18 bases between. Germline CDR1 is SGHRS and CDR2 is YFSETQ. This CDR3 has 15 amino acids. The CDR3 DNA is TGCGCCAGCAGCCTAACTGCGGGGAGTGATACTGAAGCTTTCTTT. Protein: CASSLTAGSDTEAFF.

The chain uses TRBV7-7 and TRBJ2-1, with 10 bases matching TRBD2. The length of the CDR3 is 15 residues. CDR1 and CDR2 from the germline V gene are SSHAT and FNYEAQ (reference sequence). The V gene end was trimmed by 5 bases and the J gene end by 6 bases; junction bases not matched to a gene: 7. The CDR3 region has the DNA TGTGCCAGCAGCCCAAGACTAGCGGGTTTCAATGAGCAGTTCTTC. Translating gives CASSPRLAGFNEQFF.

This clone was picked up one time. The chain joins TRBV9 to TRBJ2-7; TRBD1 matches 7 bases. J lost 0 bases, V lost 1 base, and 7 bases had no gene match. Germline V gives CDR1 SGDLS, CDR2 YYNGEE. The length of the CDR3 is 16 residues. As DNA, the CDR3 is TGTGCCAGCAGCGTATTACAGGGGACGGTCTCCTACGAGCAGTACTTC. This translates into CASSVLQGTVSYEQYF. Filled out from reference TRBV9 and TRBJ2-7, the complete variable domain reads DSGVTQTPKHLITATGQRVTLRCSPRSGDLSVYWYQQSLDQGLQFLIQYYNGEERAKGNILERFSAQQFPDLHSELNLSSLELGDSALYFCASSVLQGTVSYEQYFGPGTRLTVT.